The sequence of this TCR beta chain was determined in a study of cytomegalovirus exposure and HLA in healthy donors. As regards this clone: What it binds is unknown.

The CDR3 is 16 residues long. In germline, CDR1 is SGDLS, CDR2 YYNGEE. V lost 4 bases, J lost 4 bases, and 6 bases stayed unmatched. It was with 60 Vbeta and 13 Jbeta primers that the PCR ran. Measured with immunoSEQ multiplex PCR; TCRdb has only the in-frame clones, and not every one. The sample lists fewer than 150,000 clones; about 73% were seen once. Study observations and caveats: Some V segments could not be told apart, so they were left out, TRBV6-2 and TRBV6-3 among them. In a later analysis, at a false discovery rate of 0.05, under 20,000 TCR beta sequences were associated with HLA alleles. Reports described diagnosis of cytomegalovirus status by the classifier as highly specific and sensitive.

The clonotype originates from a woman in her forties in good health and CMV-seronegative. Sequencing was performed on PBMCs. The V and J genes are TRBV9 and TRBJ2-2; TRBD2 matches 11 bases. CDR3 loop: CASSPRLAGPTGELFF. The CDR3 coding sequence is TGTGCCAGCAGCCCCAGACTAGCGGGACCCACCGGGGAGCTGTTTTTT.